The following is a TCR beta chain sequence with its context. Its matching antigen is unknown. Losses at the gene ends were 5 bases for V and 2 bases for J; bases not matched to a gene: 6. Germline CDR1 reads SNHLY; CDR2 reads FYNNEI. This CDR3 has 16 amino acids. The source of the sample is a study of T cells in localized non-small cell lung cancer. General study points: A denser population of T cells in blood accompanied longer overall survival. Sequence data derive from only one tumor region, so heterogeneity remains possible. Of the tissues analyzed, uninvolved adjacent lung showed maximal T cell clonality, greater than tumor. Adjacent lung held a median about 57 of the top 100 tumor clones.

TCRdb's copy holds only in-frame clones and misses some; the assay was immunoSEQ multiplex PCR. The data contain about 35,000 clones, around 80% of them singletons. The genes are TRBV2 and TRBJ2-3; 11 bases align to TRBD2. Sequencing used peripheral blood, obtained before any cancer treatment. The clonotype originates from a male donor at least 60 years old with stage III squamous cell lung carcinoma. As DNA, the CDR3 is TGTGCCAGCAGTACCGGGACTAGCGGTTCCACAGATACGCAGTATTTT. Its translation: CASSTGTSGSTDTQYF.